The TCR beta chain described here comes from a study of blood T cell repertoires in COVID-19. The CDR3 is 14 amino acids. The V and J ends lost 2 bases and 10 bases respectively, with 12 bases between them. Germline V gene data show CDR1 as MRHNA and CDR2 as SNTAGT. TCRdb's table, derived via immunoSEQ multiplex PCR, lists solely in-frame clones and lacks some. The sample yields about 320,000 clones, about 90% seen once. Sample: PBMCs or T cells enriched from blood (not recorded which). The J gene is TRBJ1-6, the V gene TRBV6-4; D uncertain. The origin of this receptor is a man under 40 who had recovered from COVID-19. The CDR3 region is CASSDAGYGSPLHF. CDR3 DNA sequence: TGTGCCAGCAGTGACGCGGGTTATGGGTCACCCCTCCACTTT.